The clone carrying this TCR beta chain was observed a handful of times. Profiled with immunoSEQ multiplex PCR; TCRdb holds only in-frame clones, not every one. Counted here are 70,000 to 95,000 clones, almost 90% occurring once; the ten biggest clones make up 8.1%. This entry belongs to a study of blood T cell repertoires in COVID-19. J lost 0 bases, V lost 5 bases, and 6 bases had no gene match. CDR3 length: 15 residues. Germline CDR1 SGHRS, CDR2 YFSETQ. This sequence was found in a woman in her sixties or seventies with acute or convalescent COVID-19. Specimen: peripheral blood. This chain links TRBV5-1 with TRBJ2-7; 9 bases are shared with TRBD1. For the CDR3, the DNA is TGCGCCAGCAGACCTGAGACAGGGGGCTCCTACGAGCAGTACTTC. Amino acids: CASRPETGGSYEQYF.